The clone carrying this T cell receptor (beta chain) was recorded once. The sample comes from a study of blood T cell repertoires in COVID-19. Study summary: The samples span acute and convalescent COVID-19 from the United States, Italy and Spain. T cells, B-cell-depleted T cells, or PBMCs provided the cDNA or gDNA that served as material.

The germline CDR1 and CDR2 sequences are SGHDT and YYEEEE. The CDR3 sequence is 17 residues long. Trimming shortened V by 3 bases and J by 4 bases, and 19 bases separated the two germline ends. Source study methods: It was from reference gene primer amplification that nucleated cell counts were estimated. Clones were read by immunoSEQ multiplex PCR, and TCRdb kept only the in-frame ones, dropping some. That table is the source of V, J and clone size, and D and trimming were worked out from the DNA. The table has approximately 97,000 clones, more than 90% seen once; the top ten hold roughly 4.3%. Sample: peripheral blood. This sequence originates from a man between 18 and 35 years old with acute or convalescent COVID-19. The chain joins TRBV5-6 to TRBJ2-2, with TRBD2 as a possible D gene (5 bases). This CDR3 is CASSSLDPGVGTGELFF. CDR3 bases: TGTGCCAGCAGCTCGTTAGACCCCGGGGTGGGCACCGGGGAGCTGTTTTTT.